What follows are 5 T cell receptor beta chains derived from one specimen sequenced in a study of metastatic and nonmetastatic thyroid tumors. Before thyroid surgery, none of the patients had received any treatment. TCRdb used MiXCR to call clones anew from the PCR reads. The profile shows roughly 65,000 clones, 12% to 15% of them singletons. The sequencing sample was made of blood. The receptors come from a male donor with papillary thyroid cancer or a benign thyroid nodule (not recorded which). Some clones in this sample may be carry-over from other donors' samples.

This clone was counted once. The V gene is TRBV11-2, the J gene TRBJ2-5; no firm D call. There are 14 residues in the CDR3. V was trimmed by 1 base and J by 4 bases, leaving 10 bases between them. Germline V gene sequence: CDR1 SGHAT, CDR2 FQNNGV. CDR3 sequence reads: CASSLVRSPETQYF. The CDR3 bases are TGTGCCAGCAGCTTAGTCCGCAGCCCAGAGACCCAGTACTTC.

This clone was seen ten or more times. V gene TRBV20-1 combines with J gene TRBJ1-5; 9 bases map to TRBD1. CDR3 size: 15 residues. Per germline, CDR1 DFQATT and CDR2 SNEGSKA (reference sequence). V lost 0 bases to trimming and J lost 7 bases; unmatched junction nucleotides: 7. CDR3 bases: TGCAGTGCTAGAGAGACAGGGGGTAAAGGCCAGCCCCAGCATTTT. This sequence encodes CSARETGGKGQPQHF.

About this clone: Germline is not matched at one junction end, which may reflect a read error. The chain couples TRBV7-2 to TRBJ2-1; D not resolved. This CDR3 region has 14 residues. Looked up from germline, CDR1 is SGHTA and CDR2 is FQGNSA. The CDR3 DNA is TGTGCCAGTAGCTTGAGCCCAGCCGGCGATGAGCATTTCTTC. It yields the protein CASSLSPAGDEHFF.

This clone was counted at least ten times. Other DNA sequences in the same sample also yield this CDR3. The CDR3 sequence: CASSQGLEETQYF. The CDR3 DNA reads TGCGCCAGCAGCCAAGGACTTGAAGAGACCCAGTACTTC. The chain employs TRBV4-1 and TRBJ2-5; no reliable D call. V shed 1 base and J shed 3 bases, with 6 bases lying between them. The germline V gene has CDR1 MGHRA and CDR2 YSYEKL. The CDR3 is 13 amino acids.

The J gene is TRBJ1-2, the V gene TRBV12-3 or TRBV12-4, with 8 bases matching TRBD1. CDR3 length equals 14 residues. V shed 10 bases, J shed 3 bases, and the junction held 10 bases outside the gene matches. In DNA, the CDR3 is TGTGCCATCATTCCGACAGGGGCGCACTATGGCTACACCTTC. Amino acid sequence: CAIIPTGAHYGYTF.